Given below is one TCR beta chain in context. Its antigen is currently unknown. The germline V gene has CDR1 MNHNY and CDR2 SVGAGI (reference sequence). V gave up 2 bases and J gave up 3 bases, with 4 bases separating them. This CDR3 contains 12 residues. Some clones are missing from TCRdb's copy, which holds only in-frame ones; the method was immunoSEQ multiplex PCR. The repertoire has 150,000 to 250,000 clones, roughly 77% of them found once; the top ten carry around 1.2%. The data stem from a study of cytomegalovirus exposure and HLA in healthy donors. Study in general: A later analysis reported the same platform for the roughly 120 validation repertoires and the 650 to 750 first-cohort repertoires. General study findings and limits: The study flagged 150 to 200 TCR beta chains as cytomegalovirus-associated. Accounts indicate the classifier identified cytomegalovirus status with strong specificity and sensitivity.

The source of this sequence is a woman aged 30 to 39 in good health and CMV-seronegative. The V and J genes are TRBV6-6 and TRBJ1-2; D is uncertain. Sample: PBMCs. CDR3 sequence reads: CASSYEDYGYTF. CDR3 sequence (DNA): TGTGCCAGCAGTTACGAGGACTATGGCTACACCTTC.